This paragraph reports one T cell receptor beta chain. Germline and junction disagree at one end, which may indicate a read error. The data are from a study of blood T cells in healthy people across ages. The authors ran a second PCR of about 7 to 12 cycles using a sample-barcoded 5' primer and a J-beta primer mix. From the 5' RACE reads, TCRdb called clonotypes with MiXCR, one entry per CDR3 protein. The repertoire includes hundreds of thousands of distinct CDR3 sequences, 58% of them detected once, and 20% to 25% sits in the top ten. CDR1 MNHNY and CDR2 SVGAGI come from the germline V gene (reference sequence). CDR3 length equals 15 residues.

This receptor was identified in a man aged 30 to 39 in good health. V and J are TRBV6-6 and TRBJ1-2, with D tentatively TRBD1 (5 bases). What was sequenced was blood. The CDR3 coding sequence is TGTGCCAGCAGGGACACACTCATAACTAACCATGGCTACACCTTC. Amino acid sequence: CASRDTLITNHGYTF.